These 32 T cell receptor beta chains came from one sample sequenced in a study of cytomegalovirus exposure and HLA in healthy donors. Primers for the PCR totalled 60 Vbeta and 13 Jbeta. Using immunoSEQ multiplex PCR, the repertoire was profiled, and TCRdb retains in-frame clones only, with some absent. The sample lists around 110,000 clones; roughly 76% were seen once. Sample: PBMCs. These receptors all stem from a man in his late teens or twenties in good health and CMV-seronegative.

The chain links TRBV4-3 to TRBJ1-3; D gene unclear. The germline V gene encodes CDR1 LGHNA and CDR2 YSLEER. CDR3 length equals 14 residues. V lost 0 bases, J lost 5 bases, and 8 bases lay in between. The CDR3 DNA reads TGCGCCAGCAGCCAAGATATAACTAGAAACACCATATATTTT. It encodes CASSQDITRNTIYF.

The CDR3 nucleotides read TGTGCCAGCAGTTTATGGGGCAGAGACAATGAGCAGTTCTTC. Translating it yields CASSLWGRDNEQFF. The J gene is TRBJ2-1, the V gene TRBV27; maybe TRBD1 (5 bases). Per germline, CDR1 MNHEY and CDR2 SMNVEV (reference sequence). Trimming shortened V by 1 base and J by 5 bases, and 9 bases separated the two germline ends. The CDR3 spans 14 residues.

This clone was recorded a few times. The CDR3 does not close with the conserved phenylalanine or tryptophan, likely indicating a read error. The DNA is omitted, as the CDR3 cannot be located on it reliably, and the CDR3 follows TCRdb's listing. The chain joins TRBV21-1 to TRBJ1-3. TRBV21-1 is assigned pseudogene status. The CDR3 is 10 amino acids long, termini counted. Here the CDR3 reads CASSKAGRVL.

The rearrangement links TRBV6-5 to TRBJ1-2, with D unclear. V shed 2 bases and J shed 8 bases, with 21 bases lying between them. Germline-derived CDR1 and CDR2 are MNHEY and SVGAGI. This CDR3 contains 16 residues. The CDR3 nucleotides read TGTGCCAGCAGTTACCTGAGAGGGATCGGTTCGAGAGGCTACACCTTC. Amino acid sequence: CASSYLRGIGSRGYTF.

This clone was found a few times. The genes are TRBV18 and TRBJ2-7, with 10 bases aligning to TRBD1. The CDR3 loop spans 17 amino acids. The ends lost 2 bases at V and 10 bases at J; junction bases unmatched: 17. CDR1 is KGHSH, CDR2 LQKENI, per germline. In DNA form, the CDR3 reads TGTGCCAGCTCACCATCCTCCGGCGGGACAGGGGAACAGGGCCAGTACTTC. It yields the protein CASSPSSGGTGEQGQYF.

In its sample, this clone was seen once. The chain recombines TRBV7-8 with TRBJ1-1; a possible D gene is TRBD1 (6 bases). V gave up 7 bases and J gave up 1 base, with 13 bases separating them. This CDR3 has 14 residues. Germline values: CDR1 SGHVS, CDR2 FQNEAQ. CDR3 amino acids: CASKTGRGNTEAFF. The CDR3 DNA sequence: TGTGCCAGCAAAACAGGGAGGGGGAACACTGAAGCTTTCTTT.

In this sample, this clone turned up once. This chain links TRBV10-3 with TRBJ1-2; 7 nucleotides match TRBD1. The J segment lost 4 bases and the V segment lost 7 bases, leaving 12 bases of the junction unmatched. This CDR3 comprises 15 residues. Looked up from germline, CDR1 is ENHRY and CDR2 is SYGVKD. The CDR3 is CAITEDRSTVYGYTF. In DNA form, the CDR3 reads TGTGCCATCACCGAGGACAGGTCGACGGTCTATGGCTACACCTTC.

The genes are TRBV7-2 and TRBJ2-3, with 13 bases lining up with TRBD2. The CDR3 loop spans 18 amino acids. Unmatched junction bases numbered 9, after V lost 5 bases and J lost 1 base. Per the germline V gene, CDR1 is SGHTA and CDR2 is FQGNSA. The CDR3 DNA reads TGTGCCAGCAGCCAGACGACTAGCGGGGGGATACGCACAGATACGCAGTATTTT. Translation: CASSQTTSGGIRTDTQYF.

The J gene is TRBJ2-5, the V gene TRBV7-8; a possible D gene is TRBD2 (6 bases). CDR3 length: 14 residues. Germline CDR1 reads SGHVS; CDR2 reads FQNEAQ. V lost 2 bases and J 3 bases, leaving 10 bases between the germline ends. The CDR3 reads CASSLTGLKETQYF. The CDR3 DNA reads TGTGCCAGCAGCTTAACGGGACTTAAAGAGACCCAGTACTTC. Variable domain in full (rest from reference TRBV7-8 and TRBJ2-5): GAGVSQSPRYKVAKRGQDVALRCDPISGHVSLFWYQQALGQGPEFLTYFQNEAQLDKSGLPSDRFFAERPEGSVSTLKIQRTQQEDSAVYLCASSLTGLKETQYFGPGTRLLVL.

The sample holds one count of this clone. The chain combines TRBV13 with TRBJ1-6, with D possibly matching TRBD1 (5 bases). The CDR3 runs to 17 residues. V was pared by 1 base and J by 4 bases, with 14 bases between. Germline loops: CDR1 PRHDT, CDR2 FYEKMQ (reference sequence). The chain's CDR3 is CASSLVSRGRYNSPLHF. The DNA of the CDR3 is TGTGCCAGCAGCTTAGTCTCACGGGGGAGGTATAATTCACCCCTCCACTTT.

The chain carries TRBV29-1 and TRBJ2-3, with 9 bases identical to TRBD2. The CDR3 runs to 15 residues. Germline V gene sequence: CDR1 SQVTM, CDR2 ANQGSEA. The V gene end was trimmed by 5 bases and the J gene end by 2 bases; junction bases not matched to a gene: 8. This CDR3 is CSVMSSGGITDTQYF. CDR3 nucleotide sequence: TGCAGCGTTATGAGTAGCGGGGGAATCACAGATACGCAGTATTTT.

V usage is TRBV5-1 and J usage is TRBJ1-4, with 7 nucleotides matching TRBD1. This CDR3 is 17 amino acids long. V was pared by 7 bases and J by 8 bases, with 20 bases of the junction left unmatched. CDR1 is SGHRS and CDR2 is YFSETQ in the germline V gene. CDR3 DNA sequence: TGCGCCAGCGGAACCGGGACAGCAACTCCGGCGGGCGAAAAACTGTTTTTT. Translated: CASGTGTATPAGEKLFF.

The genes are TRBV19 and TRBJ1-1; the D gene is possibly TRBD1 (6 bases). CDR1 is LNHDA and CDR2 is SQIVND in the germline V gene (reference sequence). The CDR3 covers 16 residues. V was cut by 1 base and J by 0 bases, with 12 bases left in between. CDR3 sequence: CASSIGAQGMNTEAFF. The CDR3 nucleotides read TGTGCCAGTAGTATAGGGGCACAGGGCATGAACACTGAAGCTTTCTTT.

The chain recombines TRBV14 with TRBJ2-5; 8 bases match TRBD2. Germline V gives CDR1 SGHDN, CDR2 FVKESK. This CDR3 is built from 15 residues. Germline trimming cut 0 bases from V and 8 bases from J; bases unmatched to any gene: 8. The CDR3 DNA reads TGTGCCAGCAGCCAAGAGGGACTAGGCAAGAGAACCCAGTACTTC. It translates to CASSQEGLGKRTQYF. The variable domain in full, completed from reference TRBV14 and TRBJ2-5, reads EAGVTQFPSHSVIEKGQTVTLRCDPISGHDNLYWYRRVMGKEIKFLLHFVKESKQDESGMPNNRFLAERTGGTYSTLKVQPAELEDSGVYFCASSQEGLGKRTQYFGPGTRLLVL.

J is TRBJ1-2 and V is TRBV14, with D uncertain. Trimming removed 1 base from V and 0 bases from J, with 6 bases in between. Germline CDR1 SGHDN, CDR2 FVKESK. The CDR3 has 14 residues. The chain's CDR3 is CASSQGTANYGYTF. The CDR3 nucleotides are TGTGCCAGCAGCCAAGGCACAGCTAACTATGGCTACACCTTC.

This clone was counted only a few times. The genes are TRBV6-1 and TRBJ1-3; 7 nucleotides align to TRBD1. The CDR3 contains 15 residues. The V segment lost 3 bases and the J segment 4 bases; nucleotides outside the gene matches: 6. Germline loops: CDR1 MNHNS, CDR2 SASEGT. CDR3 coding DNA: TGTGCCAGCAGTGACTCGACAGGGTCGGGAAACACCATATATTTT. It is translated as CASSDSTGSGNTIYF.

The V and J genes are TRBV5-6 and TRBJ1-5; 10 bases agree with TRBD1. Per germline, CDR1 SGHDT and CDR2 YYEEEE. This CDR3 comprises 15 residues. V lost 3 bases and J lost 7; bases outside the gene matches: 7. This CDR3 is CASSSTGTGAQPQHF. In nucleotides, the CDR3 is TGTGCCAGCAGCTCCACCGGGACAGGGGCCCAGCCCCAGCATTTT.

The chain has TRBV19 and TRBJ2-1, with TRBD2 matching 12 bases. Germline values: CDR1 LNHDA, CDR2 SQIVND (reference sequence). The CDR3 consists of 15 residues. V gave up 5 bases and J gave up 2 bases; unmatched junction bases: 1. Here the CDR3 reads CASSPSGGAYNEQFF. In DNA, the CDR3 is TGTGCCAGTAGTCCTAGCGGGGGGGCCTACAATGAGCAGTTCTTC.

The CDR3 region has the DNA TGTGCCAGCAGCCAGGCTCAGGGGACCCAGTACTTC. Translated: CASSQAQGTQYF. The genes are TRBV7-2 and TRBJ2-5, with D maybe TRBD1 (5 bases). V dropped 5 bases and J dropped 7 bases, with 11 bases sitting between them. This CDR3 comprises 12 residues. CDR1 is SGHTA and CDR2 is FQGNSA in the germline V gene.

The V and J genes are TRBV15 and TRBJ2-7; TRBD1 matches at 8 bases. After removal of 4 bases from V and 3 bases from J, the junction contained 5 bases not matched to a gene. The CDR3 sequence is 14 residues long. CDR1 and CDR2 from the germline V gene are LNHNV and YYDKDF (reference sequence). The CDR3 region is CATSTRQGNYEQYF. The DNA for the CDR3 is TGTGCCACCAGCACAAGACAGGGGAACTACGAGCAGTACTTC.

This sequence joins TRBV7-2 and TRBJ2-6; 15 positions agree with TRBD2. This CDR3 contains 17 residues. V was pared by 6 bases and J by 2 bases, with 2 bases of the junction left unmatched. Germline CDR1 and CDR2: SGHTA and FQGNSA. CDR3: CASRRTSGGAGANVLTF. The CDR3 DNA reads TGTGCCAGCAGGAGGACTAGCGGGGGGGCTGGGGCCAACGTCCTGACTTTC.

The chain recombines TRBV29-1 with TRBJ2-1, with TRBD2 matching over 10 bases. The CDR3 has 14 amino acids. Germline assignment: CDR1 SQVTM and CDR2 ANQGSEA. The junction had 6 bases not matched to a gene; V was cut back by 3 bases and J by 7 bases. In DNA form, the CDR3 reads TGCAGCGTTGACAGTCTAGCGGGGGTAAATGAGCAGTTCTTC. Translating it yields CSVDSLAGVNEQFF.

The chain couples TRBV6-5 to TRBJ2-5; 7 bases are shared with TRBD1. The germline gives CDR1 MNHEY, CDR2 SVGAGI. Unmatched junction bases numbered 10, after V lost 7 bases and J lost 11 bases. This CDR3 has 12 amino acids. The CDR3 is CASTTGTAEQYF. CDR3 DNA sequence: TGTGCCAGCACGACCGGGACAGCGGAGCAGTACTTC.

For the CDR3, the DNA is TGTGCCAGCAGACATACCGAAGAGACCCAGTACTTC. Its protein product is CASRHTEETQYF. The V and J genes are TRBV11-2 and TRBJ2-5; D is uncertain. CDR3 length: 12 residues. The germline V and J ends were trimmed by 6 bases and 3 bases, with 8 bases remaining between them. The germline V gene has CDR1 SGHAT and CDR2 FQNNGV.

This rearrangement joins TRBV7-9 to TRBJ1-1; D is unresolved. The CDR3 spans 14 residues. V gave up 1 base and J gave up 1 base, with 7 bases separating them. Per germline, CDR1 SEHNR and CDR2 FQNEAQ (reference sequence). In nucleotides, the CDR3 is TGTGCCAGCAGCTTAGTCAACAGGAACACTGAAGCTTTCTTT. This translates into CASSLVNRNTEAFF.

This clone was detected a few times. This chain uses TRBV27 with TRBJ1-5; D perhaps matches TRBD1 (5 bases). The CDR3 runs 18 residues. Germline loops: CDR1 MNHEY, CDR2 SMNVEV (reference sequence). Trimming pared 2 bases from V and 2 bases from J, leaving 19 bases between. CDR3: CASSLTGGGLRGNQPQHF. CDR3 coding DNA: TGTGCCAGCAGTTTAACCGGGGGGGGACTAAGGGGCAATCAGCCCCAGCATTTT.

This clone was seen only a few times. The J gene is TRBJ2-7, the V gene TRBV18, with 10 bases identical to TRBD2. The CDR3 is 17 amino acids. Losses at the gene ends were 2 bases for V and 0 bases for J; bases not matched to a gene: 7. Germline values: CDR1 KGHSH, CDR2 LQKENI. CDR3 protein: CASSPSSGGLSSYEQYF. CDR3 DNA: TGTGCCAGCTCACCATCTAGCGGGGGCCTTAGCTCCTACGAGCAGTACTTC.

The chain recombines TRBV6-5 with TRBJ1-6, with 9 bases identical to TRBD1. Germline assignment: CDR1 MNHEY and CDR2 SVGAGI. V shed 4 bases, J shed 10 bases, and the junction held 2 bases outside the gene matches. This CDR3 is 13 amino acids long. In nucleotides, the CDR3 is TGTGCCAGCAGTTCGGACAGGGGATCACCCCTCCACTTT. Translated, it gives CASSSDRGSPLHF.

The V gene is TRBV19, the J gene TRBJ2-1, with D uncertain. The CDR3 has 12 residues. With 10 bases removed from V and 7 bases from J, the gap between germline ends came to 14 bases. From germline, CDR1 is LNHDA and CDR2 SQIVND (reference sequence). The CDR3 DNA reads TGTGCCACGCGACCGGGTAAGAATGAGCAGTTCTTC. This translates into CATRPGKNEQFF.

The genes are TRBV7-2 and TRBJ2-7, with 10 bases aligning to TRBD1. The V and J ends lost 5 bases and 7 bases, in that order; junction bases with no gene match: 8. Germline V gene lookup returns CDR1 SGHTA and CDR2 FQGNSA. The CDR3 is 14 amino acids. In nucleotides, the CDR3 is TGTGCCAGCAGCACCCGACAGGGGGCGGGAGAGCAGTACTTC. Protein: CASSTRQGAGEQYF. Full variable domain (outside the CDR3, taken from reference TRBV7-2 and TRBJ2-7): GAGVSQSPSNKVTEKGKDVELRCDPISGHTALYWYRQSLGQGLEFLIYFQGNSAPDKSGLPSDRFSAERTGGSVSTLTIQRTQQEDSAVYLCASSTRQGAGEQYFGPGTRLTVT.

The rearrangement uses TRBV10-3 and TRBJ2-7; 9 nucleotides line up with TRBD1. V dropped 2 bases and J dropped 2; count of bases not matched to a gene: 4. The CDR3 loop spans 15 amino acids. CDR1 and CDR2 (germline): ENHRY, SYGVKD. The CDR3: CAISEAGQGAYEQYF. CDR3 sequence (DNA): TGTGCCATCAGTGAGGCGGGACAGGGTGCCTACGAGCAGTACTTC.

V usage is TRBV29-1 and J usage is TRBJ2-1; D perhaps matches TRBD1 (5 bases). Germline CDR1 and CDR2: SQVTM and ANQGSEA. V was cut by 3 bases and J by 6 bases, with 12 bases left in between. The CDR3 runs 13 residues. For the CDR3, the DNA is TGCAGCGTTGAGTCTCGCAGGGCCAATGAGCAGTTCTTC. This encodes CSVESRRANEQFF.